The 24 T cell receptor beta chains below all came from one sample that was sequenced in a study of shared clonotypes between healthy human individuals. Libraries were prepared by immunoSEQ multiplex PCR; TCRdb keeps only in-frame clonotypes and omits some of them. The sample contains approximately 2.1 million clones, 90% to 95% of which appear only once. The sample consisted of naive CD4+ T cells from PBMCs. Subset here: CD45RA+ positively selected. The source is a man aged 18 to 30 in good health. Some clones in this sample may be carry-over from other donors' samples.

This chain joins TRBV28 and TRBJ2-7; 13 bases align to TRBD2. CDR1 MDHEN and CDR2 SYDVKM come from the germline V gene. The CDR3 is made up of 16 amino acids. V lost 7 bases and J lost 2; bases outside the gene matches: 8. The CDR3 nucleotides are TGTGCCAGCAAAGGGAGGACTAGCGGGAGAACCTACGAGCAGTACTTC. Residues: CASKGRTSGRTYEQYF.

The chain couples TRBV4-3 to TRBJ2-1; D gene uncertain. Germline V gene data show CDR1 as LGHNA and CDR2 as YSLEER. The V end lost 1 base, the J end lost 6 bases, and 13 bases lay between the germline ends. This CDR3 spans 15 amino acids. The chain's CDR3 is CASSQVSGAVNEQFF. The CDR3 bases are TGCGCCAGCAGCCAAGTGTCGGGTGCGGTCAATGAGCAGTTCTTC.

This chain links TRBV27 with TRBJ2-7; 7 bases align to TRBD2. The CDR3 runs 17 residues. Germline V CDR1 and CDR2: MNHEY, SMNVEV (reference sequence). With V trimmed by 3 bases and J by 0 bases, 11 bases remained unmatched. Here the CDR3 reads CASSFFRQGLPSYEQYF. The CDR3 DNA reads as TGTGCCAGCAGTTTTTTTCGGCAGGGACTACCCTCCTACGAGCAGTACTTC.

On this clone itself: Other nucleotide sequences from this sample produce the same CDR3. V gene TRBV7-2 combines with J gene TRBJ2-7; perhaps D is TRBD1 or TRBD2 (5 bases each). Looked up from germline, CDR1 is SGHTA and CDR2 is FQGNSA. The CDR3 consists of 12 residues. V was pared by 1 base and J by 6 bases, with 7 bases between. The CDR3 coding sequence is TGTGCCAGCAGCTTAGTGAGGGGCGAGCAGTACTTC. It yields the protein CASSLVRGEQYF.

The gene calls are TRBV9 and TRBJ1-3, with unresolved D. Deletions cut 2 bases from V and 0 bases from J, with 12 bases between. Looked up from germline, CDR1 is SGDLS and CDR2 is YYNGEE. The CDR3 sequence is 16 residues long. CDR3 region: CASSVYRGFSGNTIYF. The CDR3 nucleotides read TGTGCCAGCAGCGTTTATCGTGGGTTCTCTGGAAACACCATATATTTT.

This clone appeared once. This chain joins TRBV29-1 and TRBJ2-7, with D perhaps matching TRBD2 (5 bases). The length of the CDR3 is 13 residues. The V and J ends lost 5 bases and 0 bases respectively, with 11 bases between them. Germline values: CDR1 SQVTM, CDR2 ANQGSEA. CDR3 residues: CSVQRSSSYEQYF. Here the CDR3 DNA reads TGCAGCGTTCAGCGGTCCAGCTCCTACGAGCAGTACTTC.

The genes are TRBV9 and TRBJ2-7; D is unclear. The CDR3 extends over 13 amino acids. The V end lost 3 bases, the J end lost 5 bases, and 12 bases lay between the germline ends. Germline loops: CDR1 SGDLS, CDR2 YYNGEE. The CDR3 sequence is CASSGVTEDEQYF. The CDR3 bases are TGTGCCAGCAGCGGGGTAACTGAGGACGAGCAGTACTTC.

This CDR3 reads CSASDRGGGYGYTF. The CDR3 DNA reads TGCAGCGCAAGCGACAGGGGAGGAGGCTATGGCTACACCTTC. The chain is built from TRBV29-1 and TRBJ1-2, with 8 bases matching TRBD1. V lost 7 bases and J lost 4; bases outside the gene matches: 11. Per the germline V gene, CDR1 is SQVTM and CDR2 is ANQGSEA. There are 14 residues in the CDR3.

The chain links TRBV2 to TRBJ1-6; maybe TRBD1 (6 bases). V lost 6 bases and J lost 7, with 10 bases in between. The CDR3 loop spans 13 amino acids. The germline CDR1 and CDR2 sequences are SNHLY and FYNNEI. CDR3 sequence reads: CASSYTGNSPLHF. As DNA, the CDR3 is TGTGCCAGCAGCTATACAGGGAATTCACCCCTCCACTTT.

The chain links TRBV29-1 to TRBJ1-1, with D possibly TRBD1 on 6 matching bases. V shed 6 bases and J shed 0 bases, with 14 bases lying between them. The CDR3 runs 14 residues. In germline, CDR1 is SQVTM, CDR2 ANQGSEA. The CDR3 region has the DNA TGCAGCGTCCGACAGGAGATAATGAACACTGAAGCTTTCTTT. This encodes CSVRQEIMNTEAFF. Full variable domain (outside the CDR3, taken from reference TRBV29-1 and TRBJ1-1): SAVISQKPSRDICQRGTSLTIQCQVDSQVTMMFWYRQQPGQSLTLIATANQGSEATYESGFVIDKFPISRPNLTFSTLTVSNMSPEDSSIYLCSVRQEIMNTEAFFGQGTRLTVV.

DNA for the CDR3: TGCGCCAGCAGCAGGGACAGGGGGCGAGGAGAGACCCAGTACTTC. Encoded protein: CASSRDRGRGETQYF. The rearrangement links TRBV5-1 to TRBJ2-5, with 12 bases that match TRBD1. The CDR3 extends over 15 amino acids. From germline, CDR1 is SGHRS and CDR2 YFSETQ. Germline trimming cut 4 bases from V and 4 bases from J; bases unmatched to any gene: 5.

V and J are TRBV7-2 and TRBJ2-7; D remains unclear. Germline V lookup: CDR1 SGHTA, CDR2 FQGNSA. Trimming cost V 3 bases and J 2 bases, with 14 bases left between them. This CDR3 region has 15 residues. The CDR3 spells CASSFGPSVTYEQYF. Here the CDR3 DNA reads TGTGCCAGCAGCTTTGGCCCGTCGGTTACCTACGAGCAGTACTTC.

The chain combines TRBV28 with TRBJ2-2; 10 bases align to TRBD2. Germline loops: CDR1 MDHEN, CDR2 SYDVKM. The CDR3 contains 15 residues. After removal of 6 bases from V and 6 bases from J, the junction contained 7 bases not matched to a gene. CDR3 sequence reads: CASRISGRTAGELFF. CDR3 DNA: TGTGCCAGCAGAATTAGCGGGAGGACGGCCGGGGAGCTGTTTTTT.

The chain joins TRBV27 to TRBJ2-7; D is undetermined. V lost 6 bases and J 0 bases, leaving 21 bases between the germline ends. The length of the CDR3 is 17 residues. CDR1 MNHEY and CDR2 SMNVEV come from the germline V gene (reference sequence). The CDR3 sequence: CASSLNSHPISSYEQYF. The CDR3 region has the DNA TGTGCCAGCAGCCTCAACTCACACCCCATCAGCTCCTACGAGCAGTACTTC.

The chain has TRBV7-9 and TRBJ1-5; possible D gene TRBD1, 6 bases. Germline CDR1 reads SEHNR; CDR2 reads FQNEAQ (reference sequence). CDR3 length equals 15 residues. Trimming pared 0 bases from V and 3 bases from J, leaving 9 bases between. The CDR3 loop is CASSLATGINQPQHF. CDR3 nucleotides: TGTGCCAGCAGCTTAGCCACAGGGATCAATCAGCCCCAGCATTTT.

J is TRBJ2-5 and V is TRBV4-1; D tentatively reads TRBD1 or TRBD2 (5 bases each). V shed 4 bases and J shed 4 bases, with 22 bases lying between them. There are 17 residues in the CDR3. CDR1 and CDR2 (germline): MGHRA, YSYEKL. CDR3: CASSRGRATIGRETQYF. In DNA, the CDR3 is TGCGCCAGCAGCCGGGGCCGGGCCACCATAGGGAGAGAGACCCAGTACTTC.

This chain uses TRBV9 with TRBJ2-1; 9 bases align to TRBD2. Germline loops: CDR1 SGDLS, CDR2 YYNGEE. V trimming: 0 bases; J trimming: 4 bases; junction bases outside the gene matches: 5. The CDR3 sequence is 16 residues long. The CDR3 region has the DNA TGTGCCAGCAGCGTAGGTCCAGCGGGAGGTTACAATGAGCAGTTCTTC. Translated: CASSVGPAGGYNEQFF. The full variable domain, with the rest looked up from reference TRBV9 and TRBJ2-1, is DSGVTQTPKHLITATGQRVTLRCSPRSGDLSVYWYQQSLDQGLQFLIQYYNGEERAKGNILERFSAQQFPDLHSELNLSSLELGDSALYFCASSVGPAGGYNEQFFGPGTRLTVL.

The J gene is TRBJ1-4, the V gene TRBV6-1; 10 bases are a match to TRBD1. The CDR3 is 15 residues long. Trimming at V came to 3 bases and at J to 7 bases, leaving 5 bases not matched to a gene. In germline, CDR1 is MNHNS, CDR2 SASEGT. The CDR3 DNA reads TGTGCCAGCAGTGATTCCGGACAGGGGGGTGAAAAACTGTTTTTT. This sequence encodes CASSDSGQGGEKLFF.

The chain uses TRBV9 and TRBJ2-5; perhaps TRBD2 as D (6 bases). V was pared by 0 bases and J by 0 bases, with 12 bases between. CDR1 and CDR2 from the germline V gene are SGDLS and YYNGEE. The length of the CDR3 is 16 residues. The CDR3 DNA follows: TGTGCCAGCAGCGTAGCCCCGGGACTGTACCAAGAGACCCAGTACTTC. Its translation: CASSVAPGLYQETQYF.

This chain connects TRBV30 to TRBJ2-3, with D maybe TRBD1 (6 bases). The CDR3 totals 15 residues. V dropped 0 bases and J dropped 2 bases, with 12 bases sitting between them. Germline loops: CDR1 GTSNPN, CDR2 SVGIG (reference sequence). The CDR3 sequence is CAWSVQGGYTDTQYF. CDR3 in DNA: TGTGCCTGGAGTGTACAGGGCGGCTACACAGATACGCAGTATTTT.

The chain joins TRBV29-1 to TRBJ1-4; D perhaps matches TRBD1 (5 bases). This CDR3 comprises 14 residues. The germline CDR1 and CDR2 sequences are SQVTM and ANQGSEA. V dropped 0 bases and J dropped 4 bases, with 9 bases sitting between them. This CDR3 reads CSVEEEQDNEKLFF. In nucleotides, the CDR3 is TGCAGCGTTGAAGAGGAACAGGATAATGAAAAACTGTTTTTT. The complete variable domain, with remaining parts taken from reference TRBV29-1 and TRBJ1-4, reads SAVISQKPSRDICQRGTSLTIQCQVDSQVTMMFWYRQQPGQSLTLIATANQGSEATYESGFVIDKFPISRPNLTFSTLTVSNMSPEDSSIYLCSVEEEQDNEKLFFGSGTQLSVL.

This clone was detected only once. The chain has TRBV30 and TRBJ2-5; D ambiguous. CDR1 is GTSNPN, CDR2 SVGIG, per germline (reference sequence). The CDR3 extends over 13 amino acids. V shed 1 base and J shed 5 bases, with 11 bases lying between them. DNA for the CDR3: TGTGCCTGGAGTGCGATCGAAAGGGAGACCCAGTACTTC. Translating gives CAWSAIERETQYF.

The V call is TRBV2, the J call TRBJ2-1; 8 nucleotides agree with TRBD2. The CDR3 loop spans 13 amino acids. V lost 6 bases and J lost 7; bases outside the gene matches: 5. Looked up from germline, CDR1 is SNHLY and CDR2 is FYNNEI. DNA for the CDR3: TGTGCCAGCAGCGGGACTAGAAAAAATGAGCAGTTCTTC. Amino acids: CASSGTRKNEQFF.

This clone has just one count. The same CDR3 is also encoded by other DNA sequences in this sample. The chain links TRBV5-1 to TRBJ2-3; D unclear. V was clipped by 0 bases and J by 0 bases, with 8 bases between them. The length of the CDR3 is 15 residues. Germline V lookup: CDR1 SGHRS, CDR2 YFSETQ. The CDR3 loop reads CASSLALGSTDTQYF. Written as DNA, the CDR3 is TGCGCCAGCAGCTTGGCCCTTGGGAGCACAGATACGCAGTATTTT. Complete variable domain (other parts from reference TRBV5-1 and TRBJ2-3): KAGVTQTPRYLIKTRGQQVTLSCSPISGHRSVSWYQQTPGQGLQFLFEYFSETQRNKGNFPGRFSGRQFSNSRSEMNVSTLELGDSALYLCASSLALGSTDTQYFGPGTRLTVL.